The rows below give T cell receptor beta chains drawn from one sample of a study of T-cell reconstitution after alpha-beta-depleted transplantation in children. TCRdb re-called the PCR reads with MiXCR, one entry per CDR3 protein. The table shows almost 600,000 distinct CDR3 sequences, with approximately 30% occurring only once. The sequencing used PBMCs, collected before TCRalphabeta/CD19-depleted stem cell transplant. Receptors originate from a boy younger than two with Wiskott-Aldrich syndrome, due to receive a stem cell transplant. CDR3s include the opening cysteine and the closing phenylalanine or tryptophan. Fields, in order: clone size, V gene, J gene, D gene, CDR3 protein, CDR3 DNA. The D gene is left open where the match is weak. A clone size is listed for some rows: how often the clone was seen (once, few, many), or a class if it is expanded.

few	TRBV20-1	TRBJ2-4	-	CSAREVGGTGAKNIQYF	TGCAGTGCTAGAGAGGTCGGTGGGACGGGGGCCAAAAACATTCAGTACTTC
few	TRBV29-1	TRBJ1-1	TRBD1	CSVEGGQGNTEAFF	TGCAGCGTTGAGGGGGGACAGGGGAACACTGAAGCTTTCTTT
-	TRBV6-2/TRBV6-3	TRBJ2-1	TRBD2	CASSYSFMAGGILGPYNEQFF	TGTGCCAGCAGTTACTCTTTCATGGCGGGAGGGATCCTTGGGCCCTACAATGAGCAGTTCTTC
few	TRBV12-3/TRBV12-4	TRBJ2-7	TRBD1	CASSFRTGGSYEQYF	TGTGCCAGCAGTTTTCGGACAGGGGGTTCCTACGAGCAGTACTTC
few	TRBV5-1	TRBJ1-4	-	CASSLGGARNEKLFF	TGCGCCAGCAGCTTGGGAGGGGCCCGTAATGAAAAACTGTTTTTT
-	TRBV7-9	TRBJ2-5	TRBD1	CASSSGTGGETQYF	TGTGCCAGCAGCTCCGGGACAGGGGGCGAGACCCAGTACTTC
-	TRBV28	TRBJ2-3	TRBD2	CASSYGGTIPDTQYF	TGTGCCAGCAGCTACGGAGGGACTATCCCAGATACGCAGTATTTT
few	TRBV10-3	TRBJ2-3	-	CAIRNTDTQYF	TGTGCCATCAGGAACACAGATACGCAGTATTTT
-	TRBV4-1	TRBJ2-1	TRBD2	CASSIAGVGDEQFF	TGCGCCAGCAGTATAGCGGGAGTGGGAGATGAGCAGTTCTTC
few	TRBV30	TRBJ1-1	-	CAWSVGTSFEAFF	TGTGCCTGGAGTGTAGGGACATCCTTTGAAGCTTTCTTT
few	TRBV7-2	TRBJ1-6	-	CASTPLVRSFYNSPLHF	TGTGCCAGCACCCCTTTGGTCCGATCTTTTTATAATTCACCCCTCCACTTT
-	TRBV5-1	TRBJ2-3	TRBD1	CASSFSGQGAADTQYF	TGCGCCAGCAGCTTCAGTGGGCAGGGGGCCGCAGATACGCAGTATTTT
-	TRBV29-1	TRBJ2-7	TRBD2	CSVVVGGYEQYF	TGCAGCGTTGTCGTCGGGGGGTACGAGCAGTACTTC
few	TRBV12-3/TRBV12-4	TRBJ1-5	-	CASSRGGYSNQPQHF	TGTGCCAGCAGCCGGGGCGGGTATAGCAATCAGCCCCAGCATTTT
-	TRBV5-1	TRBJ2-5	TRBD1	CASSLASQGLGETQYF	TGCGCCAGCAGCTTGGCCTCACAGGGGCTGGGAGAGACCCAGTACTTC
-	TRBV5-1	TRBJ2-1	-	CASSLASREEEQFF	TGCGCCAGCAGCTTGGCCAGCAGGGAGGAGGAGCAGTTCTTC
few	TRBV4-2	TRBJ1-5	-	CASSQVRAEMNSNQPQHF	TGTGCCAGCAGCCAAGTGAGAGCAGAGATGAATAGCAATCAGCCCCAGCATTTT
-	TRBV2	TRBJ2-5	-	CASSVDQNTKETQYF	TGTGCCAGCAGCGTGGACCAGAACACTAAGGAGACCCAGTACTTC
many	TRBV6-2/TRBV6-3	TRBJ2-3	-	CASSYSTLRVTDTQYF	TGTGCCAGCAGTTACTCGACGTTGCGAGTCACAGATACGCAGTATTTT
-	TRBV12-3/TRBV12-4	TRBJ2-1	TRBD2	CASCKGLAVRLTPYNEQFF	TGTGCCAGCTGTAAGGGACTAGCGGTACGGCTTACACCTTACAATGAGCAGTTCTTC
-	TRBV20-1	TRBJ2-3	-	CSARLPADPRTDTQYF	TGCAGTGCTAGATTACCGGCGGACCCACGCACAGATACGCAGTATTTT
-	TRBV4-1	TRBJ2-1	-	CASSQDQVGYEQFF	TGCGCCAGCAGCCAAGATCAGGTCGGCTATGAGCAGTTCTTC
-	TRBV20-1	TRBJ1-6	-	CSAYRDGSPLHF	TGCAGTGCCTACAGGGATGGGTCACCCCTCCACTTT
-	TRBV6-1	TRBJ2-3	TRBD1	CASRSGTGPSDTQYF	TGTGCCAGCAGGTCCGGGACAGGACCCTCAGATACGCAGTATTTT
-	TRBV5-1	TRBJ2-3	-	CASSLGRNTDTQYF	TGCGCCAGCAGCTTGGGGAGAAACACAGATACGCAGTATTTT
-	TRBV28	TRBJ2-7	-	CASSPNRRNYEQYF	TGTGCCAGCAGTCCCAACCGACGGAACTACGAGCAGTACTTC
-	TRBV20-1	TRBJ2-1	TRBD2	CSARLWREYNEQFF	TGCAGTGCTAGGCTTTGGCGGGAGTACAATGAGCAGTTCTTC
-	TRBV20-1	TRBJ2-7	-	CSAAPPTGDLNEQYF	TGCAGTGCCGCGCCCCCTACGGGAGATTTGAACGAGCAGTACTTC
few	TRBV14	TRBJ1-4	TRBD1	CASSETGTGEKLFF	TGTGCCAGCAGCGAGACAGGGACTGGAGAAAAACTGTTTTTT
few	TRBV5-1	TRBJ2-2	TRBD1	CASSGGQGAYFAGELFF	TGCGCCAGCAGCGGAGGACAGGGGGCGTATTTCGCCGGGGAGCTGTTTTTT
-	TRBV7-9	TRBJ2-1	-	CASSLGGPGGEQFF	TGTGCCAGCAGTCTAGGGGGTCCGGGAGGAGAGCAGTTCTTC
few	TRBV5-1	TRBJ2-3	TRBD2	CASSLELAGGTDTQYF	TGCGCCAGCAGCTTGGAACTAGCGGGAGGCACAGATACGCAGTATTTT
few	TRBV5-1	TRBJ2-5	-	CASIDLRQETQYF	TGCGCCAGCATTGACTTGCGGCAAGAGACCCAGTACTTC
-	TRBV15	TRBJ2-1	-	CATSRGVGATYNEQFF	TGTGCCACCAGCAGAGGGGTGGGAGCGACCTACAATGAGCAGTTCTTC
-	TRBV6-1	TRBJ2-1	TRBD2	CASSPTSGRENEQFF	TGTGCCAGCAGTCCAACTAGCGGGAGGGAGAATGAGCAGTTCTTC
few	TRBV6-5	TRBJ2-5	-	CASSYSKRVAGETQYF	TGTGCCAGCAGTTACTCGAAGAGGGTAGCTGGAGAGACCCAGTACTTC
few	TRBV20-1	TRBJ2-7	TRBD2	CSARGWTSGRNIPYEQYF	TGCAGTGCTAGAGGATGGACTAGCGGGAGAAATATCCCCTACGAGCAGTACTTC
-	TRBV5-1	TRBJ2-7	-	CASSLGHISYEQYF	TGCGCCAGCAGCTTGGGACACATCTCCTACGAGCAGTACTTC
few	TRBV15	TRBJ1-2	TRBD1	CATSRDKGQGSYGYTF	TGTGCCACCAGCAGAGATAAGGGACAGGGCTCCTATGGCTACACCTTC
-	TRBV7-9	TRBJ2-7	TRBD1	CASSRSRTGSREQYF	TGTGCCAGCAGCCGAAGCCGGACAGGGTCCAGGGAGCAGTACTTC